This TCR beta chain was sequenced during a study of beta chain features in type 1 diabetes. Study-wide results and limits: Amplification by PCR could prefer shorter templates, with the same effect in patients and controls. Among patients with Type 1 diabetes, TCRB CDR3s were moderately but significantly shorter in every one of the four CD4+ subsets.

About this clone: The antigen is unknown.

The germline V and J ends were trimmed by 2 bases and 8 bases, with 15 bases remaining between them. The germline V gene has CDR1 GTSNPN and CDR2 SVGIG (reference sequence). The CDR3 totals 14 residues. The investigators reverse transcribed all of the isolated RNA, so they sequenced expressed TCRB transcripts. Measured with immunoSEQ multiplex PCR; TCRdb has only the in-frame clones, and not every one. The sample has 600,000 to 750,000 clones, 12% seen once. This receptor was obtained from a man younger than 40 with type 1 diabetes. The V and J genes are TRBV30 and TRBJ1-4, with TRBD1 as a possible D gene (6 bases). Specimen: naive CD4+ T cells from blood. The CDR3 DNA is TGTGCCTGGAGTAAGAGGGGGGTTGAGGAAAAACTGTTTTTT. Protein sequence: CAWSKRGVEEKLFF.